This TCR beta chain appears in the sequencing data of a study of breast tumors, draining lymph nodes, adjacent tissues. Ten or more counts support this clonotype. Its antigen is not known. Samples came from axillary lymph nodes draining the breast cancer. Study-level findings and limits: The data were judged consistent with most tumor T cells coming from lymph node and expanding in tumor. Tumors had less TCR diversity than lymph nodes, more than nontumor tissue. That most tumor T cells come from lymph nodes remained unproven.

TCRdb called the multiplex PCR reads again in MiXCR, with one record for every CDR3 protein. The sample includes a few hundred thousand distinct CDR3 sequences, under 40% of them seen just once. There are 16 residues in the CDR3. The junction had 6 bases not matched to a gene; V was cut back by 1 base and J by 1 base. Germline CDR1 is SNHLY and CDR2 is FYNNEI. The chain recombines TRBV2 with TRBJ2-7; 8 bases are a match to TRBD1. This receptor was taken from a female donor with breast cancer. Some clones in this sample may be carry-over from other donors' samples. Sequencing input: axillary lymph node tissue. The CDR3 region has the DNA TGTGCCAGCAGTGAAGGTCGGGACAGGTTATCCTACGAGCAGTACTTC. Its translation: CASSEGRDRLSYEQYF.